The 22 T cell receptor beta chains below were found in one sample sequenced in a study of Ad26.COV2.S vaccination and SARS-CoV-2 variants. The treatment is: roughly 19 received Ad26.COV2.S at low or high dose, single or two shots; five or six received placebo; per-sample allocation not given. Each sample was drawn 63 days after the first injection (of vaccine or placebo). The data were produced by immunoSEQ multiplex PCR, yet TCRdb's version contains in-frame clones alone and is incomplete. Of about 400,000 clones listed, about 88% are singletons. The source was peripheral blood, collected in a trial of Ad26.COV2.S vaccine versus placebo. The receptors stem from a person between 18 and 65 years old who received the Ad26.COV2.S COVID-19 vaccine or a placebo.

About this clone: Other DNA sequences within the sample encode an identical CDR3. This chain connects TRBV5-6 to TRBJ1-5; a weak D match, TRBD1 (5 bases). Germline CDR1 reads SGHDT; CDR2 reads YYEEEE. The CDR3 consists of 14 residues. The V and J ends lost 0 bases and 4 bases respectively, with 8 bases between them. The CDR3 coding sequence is TGTGCCAGCAGCTTGGGACAGTTTAATCAGCCCCAGCATTTT. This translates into CASSLGQFNQPQHF. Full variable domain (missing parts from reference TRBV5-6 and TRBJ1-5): DAGVTQSPTHLIKTRGQQVTLRCSPKSGHDTVSWYQQALGQGPQFIFQYYEEEERQRGNFPDRFSGHQFPNYSSELNVNALLLGDSALYLCASSLGQFNQPQHFGDGTRLSIL.

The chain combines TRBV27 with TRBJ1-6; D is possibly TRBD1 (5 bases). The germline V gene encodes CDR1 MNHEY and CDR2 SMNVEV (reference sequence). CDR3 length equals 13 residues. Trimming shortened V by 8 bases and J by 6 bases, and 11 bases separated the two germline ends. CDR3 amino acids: CASGRDGNSPLHF. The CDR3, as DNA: TGTGCCAGCGGTCGGGACGGTAATTCACCCCTCCACTTT.

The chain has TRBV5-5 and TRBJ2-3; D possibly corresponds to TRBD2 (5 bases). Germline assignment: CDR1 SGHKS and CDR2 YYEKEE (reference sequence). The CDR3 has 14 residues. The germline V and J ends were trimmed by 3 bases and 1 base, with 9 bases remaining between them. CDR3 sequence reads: CASSSGIRTDTQYF. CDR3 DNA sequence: TGTGCCAGCAGCTCGGGGATACGCACAGATACGCAGTATTTT.

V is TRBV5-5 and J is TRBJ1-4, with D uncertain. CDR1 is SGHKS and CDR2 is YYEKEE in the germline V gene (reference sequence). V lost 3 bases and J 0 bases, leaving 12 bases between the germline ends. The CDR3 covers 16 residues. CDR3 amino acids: CASSWPDGATNEKLFF. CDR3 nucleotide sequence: TGTGCCAGCAGCTGGCCGGACGGAGCAACTAATGAAAAACTGTTTTTT.

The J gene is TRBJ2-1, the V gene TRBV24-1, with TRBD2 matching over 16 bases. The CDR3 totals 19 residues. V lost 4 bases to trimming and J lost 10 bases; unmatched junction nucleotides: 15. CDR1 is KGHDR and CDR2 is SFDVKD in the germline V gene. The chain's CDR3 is CATSETGTGTSGRANEQFF. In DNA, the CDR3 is TGTGCCACCAGTGAGACCGGGACAGGGACTAGCGGGAGGGCCAACGAGCAGTTCTTC.

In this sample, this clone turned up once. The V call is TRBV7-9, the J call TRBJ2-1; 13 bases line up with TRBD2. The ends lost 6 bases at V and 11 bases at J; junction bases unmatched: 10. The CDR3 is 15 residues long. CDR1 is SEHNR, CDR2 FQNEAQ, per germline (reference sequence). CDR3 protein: CASSRVGLAGPQQFF. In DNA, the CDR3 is TGTGCCAGCAGTCGAGTGGGACTAGCGGGACCCCAGCAGTTCTTC.

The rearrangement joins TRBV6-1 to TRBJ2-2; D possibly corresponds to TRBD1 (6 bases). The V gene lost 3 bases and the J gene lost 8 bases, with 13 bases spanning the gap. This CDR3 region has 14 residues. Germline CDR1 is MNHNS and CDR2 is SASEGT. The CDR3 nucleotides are TGTGCCAGCAGTGAGGTGGGGGCGCGGGGGGAGCTGTTTTTT. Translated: CASSEVGARGELFF.

The CDR3 nucleotides are TGTGCCAGCAGCCCACCTGCGGTGAGGGGGCCAGGGGGTACGCAGTATTTT. Translation: CASSPPAVRGPGGTQYF. The gene calls are TRBV5-4 and TRBJ2-3, with 7 bases that match TRBD1. This CDR3 spans 17 amino acids. The V and J ends lost 4 bases and 8 bases, in that order; junction bases with no gene match: 19. Germline V lookup: CDR1 SGHNT, CDR2 YYREEE (reference sequence). Full variable domain (outside the CDR3, taken from reference TRBV5-4 and TRBJ2-3): ETGVTQSPTHLIKTRGQQVTLRCSSQSGHNTVSWYQQALGQGPQFIFQYYREEENGRGNFPPRFSGLQFPNYSSELNVNALELDDSALYLCASSPPAVRGPGGTQYFGPGTRLTVL.

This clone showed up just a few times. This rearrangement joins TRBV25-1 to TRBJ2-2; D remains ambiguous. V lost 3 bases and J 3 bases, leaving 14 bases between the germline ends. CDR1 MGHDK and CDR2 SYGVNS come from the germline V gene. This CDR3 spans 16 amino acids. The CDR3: CASSDGQAAHTGELFF. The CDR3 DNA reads TGTGCCAGCAGTGACGGGCAGGCAGCACACACCGGGGAGCTGTTTTTT. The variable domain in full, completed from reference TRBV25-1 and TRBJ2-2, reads EADIYQTPRYLVIGTGKKITLECSQTMGHDKMYWYQQDPGMELHLIHYSYGVNSTEKGDLSSESTVSRIRTEHFPLTLESARPSHTSQYLCASSDGQAAHTGELFFGEGSRLTVL.

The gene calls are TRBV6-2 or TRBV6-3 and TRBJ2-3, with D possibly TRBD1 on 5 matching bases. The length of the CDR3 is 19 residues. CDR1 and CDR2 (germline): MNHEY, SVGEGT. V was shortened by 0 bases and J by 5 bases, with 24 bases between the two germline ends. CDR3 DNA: TGTGCCAGCAGTTACTCCGGCTGGGGCGACTCGTTTCCCAGAGATACGCAGTATTTT. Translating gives CASSYSGWGDSFPRDTQYF.

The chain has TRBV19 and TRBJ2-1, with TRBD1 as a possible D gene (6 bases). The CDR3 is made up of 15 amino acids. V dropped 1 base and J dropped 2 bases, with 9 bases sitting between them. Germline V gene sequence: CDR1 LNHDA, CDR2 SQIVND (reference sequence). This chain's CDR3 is CASSIGTGPYNEQFF. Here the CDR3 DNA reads TGTGCCAGTAGTATAGGTACAGGGCCCTACAATGAGCAGTTCTTC.

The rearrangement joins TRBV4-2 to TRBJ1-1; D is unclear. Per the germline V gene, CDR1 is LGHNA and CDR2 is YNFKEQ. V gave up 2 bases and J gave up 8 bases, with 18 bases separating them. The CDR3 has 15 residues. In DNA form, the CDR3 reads TGTGCCAGCAGCCAACCCGCGACACGAGCGGCGGAAGCTTTCTTT. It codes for CASSQPATRAAEAFF.

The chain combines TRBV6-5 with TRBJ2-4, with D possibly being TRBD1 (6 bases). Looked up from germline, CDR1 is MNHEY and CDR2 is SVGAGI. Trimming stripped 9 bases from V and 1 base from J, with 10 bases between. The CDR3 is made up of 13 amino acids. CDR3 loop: CASRRGAKNIQYF. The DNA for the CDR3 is TGTGCCAGTCGAAGGGGGGCCAAAAACATTCAGTACTTC.

CDR3 residues: CASSQGTRSSYNEQFF. The CDR3 region has the DNA TGCGCCAGCAGCCAAGGGACTAGGAGCTCCTACAATGAGCAGTTCTTC. The chain combines TRBV4-1 with TRBJ2-1; 7 bases agree with TRBD2. With 1 base clipped from V and 0 bases from J, the junction kept 3 bases outside the gene matches. Germline V lookup: CDR1 MGHRA, CDR2 YSYEKL. The length of the CDR3 is 16 residues.

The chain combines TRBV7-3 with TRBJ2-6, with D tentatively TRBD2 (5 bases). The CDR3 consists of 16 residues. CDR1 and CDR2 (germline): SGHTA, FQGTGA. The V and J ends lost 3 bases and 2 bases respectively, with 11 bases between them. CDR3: CASSLVRGAGANVLTF. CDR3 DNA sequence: TGTGCCAGCAGCTTGGTTCGGGGTGCTGGGGCCAACGTCCTGACTTTC.

The CDR3 is CASSSRTYGKRSSYNEQFF. The CDR3 nucleotides are TGTGCCAGCAGCTCCCGCACTTACGGAAAACGGAGCTCCTACAATGAGCAGTTCTTC. The genes are TRBV9 and TRBJ2-1; the D is unclear. The CDR3 loop spans 19 amino acids. V gave up 4 bases and J gave up 0 bases, with 23 bases separating them. The germline V gene has CDR1 SGDLS and CDR2 YYNGEE. Variable domain in full (rest from reference TRBV9 and TRBJ2-1): DSGVTQTPKHLITATGQRVTLRCSPRSGDLSVYWYQQSLDQGLQFLIQYYNGEERAKGNILERFSAQQFPDLHSELNLSSLELGDSALYFCASSSRTYGKRSSYNEQFFGPGTRLTVL.

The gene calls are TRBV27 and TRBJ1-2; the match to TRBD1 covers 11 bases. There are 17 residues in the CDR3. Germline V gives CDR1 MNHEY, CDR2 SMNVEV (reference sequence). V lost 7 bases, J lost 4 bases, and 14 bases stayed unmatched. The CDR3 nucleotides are TGTGCCAGCACGTTGTCGGGGACAGGGGGGACCCGCTATGGCTACACCTTC. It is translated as CASTLSGTGGTRYGYTF.

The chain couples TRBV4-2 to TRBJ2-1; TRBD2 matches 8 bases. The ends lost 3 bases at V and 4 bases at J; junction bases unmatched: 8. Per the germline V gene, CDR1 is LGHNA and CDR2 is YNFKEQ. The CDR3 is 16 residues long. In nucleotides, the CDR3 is TGTGCCAGCAGCCAGGAGACTAGCGACAAATACAATGAGCAGTTCTTC. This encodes CASSQETSDKYNEQFF.

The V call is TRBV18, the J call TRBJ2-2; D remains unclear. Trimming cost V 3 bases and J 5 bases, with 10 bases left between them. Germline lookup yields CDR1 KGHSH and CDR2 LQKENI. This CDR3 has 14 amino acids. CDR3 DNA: TGTGCCAGCTCACCGGACGGTTATACCGGGGAGCTGTTTTTT. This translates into CASSPDGYTGELFF.

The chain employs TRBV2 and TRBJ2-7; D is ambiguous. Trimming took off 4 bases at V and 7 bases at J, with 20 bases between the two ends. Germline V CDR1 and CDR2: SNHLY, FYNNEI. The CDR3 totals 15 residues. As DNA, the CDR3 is TGTGCCAGCAGTGCTATTCCGGGCTCTTATTTGGAGCAGTACTTC. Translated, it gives CASSAIPGSYLEQYF.

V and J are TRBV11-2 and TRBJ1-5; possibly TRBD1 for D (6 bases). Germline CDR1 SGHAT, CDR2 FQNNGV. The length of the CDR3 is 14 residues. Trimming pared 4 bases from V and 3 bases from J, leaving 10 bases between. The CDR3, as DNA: TGTGCCAGCAGCTGGACAGCCTCCAATCAGCCCCAGCATTTT. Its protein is CASSWTASNQPQHF. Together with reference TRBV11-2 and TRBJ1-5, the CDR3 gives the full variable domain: EAGVAQSPRYKIIEKRQSVAFWCNPISGHATLYWYQQILGQGPKLLIQFQNNGVVDDSQLPKDRFSAERLKGVDSTLKIQPAKLEDSAVYLCASSWTASNQPQHFGDGTRLSIL.

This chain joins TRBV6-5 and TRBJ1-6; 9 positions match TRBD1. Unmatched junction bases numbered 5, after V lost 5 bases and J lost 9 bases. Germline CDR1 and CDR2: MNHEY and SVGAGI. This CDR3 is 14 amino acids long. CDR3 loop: CASSPGQGGSPLHF. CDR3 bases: TGTGCCAGCAGTCCGGGACAGGGAGGTTCACCCCTCCACTTT.